What follows are 6 T cell receptor beta chains derived from one specimen sequenced in a study of blood T cell repertoires in COVID-19. Only in-frame clones appear in the TCRdb table, and some are missing; sequencing was by immunoSEQ multiplex PCR. The table records over 100,000 clones, approximately 86% of them present only once. The sequenced sample consisted of peripheral blood. The receptor source for this set is an older woman with COVID-19, enrolled during active disease.

The V and J genes are TRBV19 and TRBJ1-1; no clear D. The CDR3 is made up of 15 amino acids. Germline assignment: CDR1 LNHDA and CDR2 SQIVND (reference sequence). Trimming cost V 1 base and J 2 bases, with 11 bases left between them. CDR3: CASSIAVGLNTEAFF. CDR3 sequence (DNA): TGTGCCAGTAGTATAGCTGTAGGACTCAACACTGAAGCTTTCTTT.

The rearrangement uses TRBV11-3 and TRBJ2-3, with 11 bases matching TRBD2. J lost 4 bases, V lost 0 bases, and 18 bases had no gene match. The CDR3 has 21 amino acids. The germline CDR1 and CDR2 sequences are SGHNT and YENEEA. In DNA form, the CDR3 reads TGTGCCAGCAGCTTAGACGTTCTAGCGGGGGGCACGCTCGAAGGCTCAGATACGCAGTATTTT. Protein product: CASSLDVLAGGTLEGSDTQYF.

The chain joins TRBV13 to TRBJ1-2; 8 positions agree with TRBD1. V shed 0 bases and J 8 bases; nucleotides not matched to a gene: 2. This CDR3 has 13 amino acids. The V gene's germline CDR1 is PRHDT and CDR2 FYEKMQ (reference sequence). The DNA for the CDR3 is TGTGCCAGCAGCTTAGGGACAGGGGTAGGCTACACCTTC. Protein product: CASSLGTGVGYTF.

The chain employs TRBV5-1 and TRBJ2-7; D possibly corresponds to TRBD1 (7 bases). The V gene lost 5 bases and the J gene lost 3 bases, with 18 bases spanning the gap. Germline V lookup: CDR1 SGHRS, CDR2 YFSETQ. This CDR3 is built from 15 residues. Here the CDR3 reads CASRSSAGGGYEQYF. The CDR3, as DNA: TGCGCCAGCAGAAGCTCGGCAGGGGGAGGCTACGAGCAGTACTTC.

The chain has TRBV28 and TRBJ1-1; the D gene is possibly TRBD1 (5 bases). The V end lost 7 bases, the J end lost 4 bases, and 16 bases lay between the germline ends. The germline gives CDR1 MDHEN, CDR2 SYDVKM. CDR3 size: 14 residues. The CDR3 loop is CASTRGGAITEAFF. The DNA of the CDR3 is TGTGCCAGCACCCGGGGAGGGGCGATCACTGAAGCTTTCTTT.

The chain couples TRBV11-2 to TRBJ1-1, with a possible D match to TRBD1 (6 bases). This CDR3 is 12 amino acids long. Trimming stripped 4 bases from V and 9 bases from J, with 12 bases between. CDR1 and CDR2 (germline): SGHAT, FQNNGV. The CDR3 DNA is TGTGCCAGCAGCTCAGGGGCAGGGCAAGCTTTCTTT. Its translation: CASSSGAGQAFF.